This record covers a single T cell receptor beta chain. Its antigen remains unknown. The ends were cut back, 3 bases at V and 6 bases at J, with 12 bases in the middle. CDR1 and CDR2 from the germline V gene are MNHNS and SASEGT. The CDR3 covers 13 residues. This table comes from immunoSEQ multiplex PCR, and its TCRdb copy is limited to in-frame clones, with some not included. The data show around 19,000 clones, approximately 88% seen once. The data stem from a study of T cell clones after liver transplantation. Study information: Third-party-reactive TCRbeta sequences from pre-transplant mixed lymphocyte reactions served as antigen-independent comparators. Three of the eight recipients were HCV-positive; the rest had non-autoimmune, non-viral transplant indications. Until 12-24 months post-transplant, subjects got standard immunosuppression and no induction.

Whole-study results and caveats: Small, mixed patient groups and varying post-transplant times limit these conclusions.

This chain connects TRBV6-1 to TRBJ2-7; D gene uncertain. This clonotype was sampled from a human donor who received a liver transplant. The source was CD8+ T cells from blood, collected before liver transplant. The CDR3 loop reads CASSDFRGPEQYF. The CDR3 DNA reads as TGTGCCAGCAGTGACTTTCGCGGTCCCGAGCAGTACTTC.